This is a list of T cell receptor beta chains from one sample in a study of T-cell memory formation after mild COVID-19. In TCRdb, the 5' RACE reads were re-called with MiXCR into one record per CDR3 protein. The sample lists some 160,000 distinct CDR3 sequences; 25% to 40% were seen once. Sequenced: PBMCs or a T cell subset sorted from them (not recorded which). All receptors derive from an adult woman who had mild COVID-19 (a few samples of this study predate the infection). Cell type and time point are not known. Each CDR3 is given with its conserved first and last residue. A D gene is named only where the DNA matches it firmly. Some rows have no size entry. The others give once, few or many, or a class for an expanded clone.

V gene: TRBV12-3/TRBV12-4; D gene: .; J gene: TRBJ1-5; clone size: .; CDR3 DNA: TGTGCCAGCAGTTGGACTGTAAATCAGCCCCAGCATTTT; CDR3 protein: CASSWTVNQPQHF
V gene: TRBV5-1; D gene: TRBD1; J gene: TRBJ2-2; clone size: once; CDR3 DNA: TGCGCCAGCAGCTGGAGGGACAGGGGGACCGGGGAGCTGTTTTTT; CDR3 protein: CASSWRDRGTGELFF
V gene: TRBV5-1; D gene: TRBD1; J gene: TRBJ2-7; clone size: few; CDR3 DNA: TGCGCCAGCAGCTTGGAGGGACAGGGATCCTACGAGCAGTACTTC; CDR3 protein: CASSLEGQGSYEQYF
V gene: TRBV12-3/TRBV12-4; D gene: TRBD2; J gene: TRBJ2-3; clone size: .; CDR3 DNA: TGTGCCAGCACCGAACTAGCGGGGGGCGGGGATACGCAGTATTTT; CDR3 protein: CASTELAGGGDTQYF
V gene: TRBV7-8; D gene: .; J gene: TRBJ2-7; clone size: .; CDR3 DNA: TGTGCCAGCAGCCCCAGGGGATCAAACTACGAGCAGTACTTC; CDR3 protein: CASSPRGSNYEQYF
V gene: TRBV12-3/TRBV12-4; D gene: TRBD2; J gene: TRBJ2-3; clone size: few; CDR3 DNA: TGTGCCAGCAGTTTTGCGGGGGGGAGCGCAGATACGCAGTATTTT; CDR3 protein: CASSFAGGSADTQYF
V gene: TRBV24-1; D gene: TRBD1; J gene: TRBJ1-1; clone size: .; CDR3 DNA: TGTGCCACCAGGGGGGAAGGGACAGCCACGAACACTGAAGCTTTCTTT; CDR3 protein: CATRGEGTATNTEAFF
V gene: TRBV7-9; D gene: TRBD1; J gene: TRBJ1-2; clone size: .; CDR3 DNA: TGTGCCAGCAGCTTAGCTGCAGGGGGCAAGCTTAACTATGGCTACACCTTC; CDR3 protein: CASSLAAGGKLNYGYTF
V gene: TRBV6-2/TRBV6-3; D gene: .; J gene: TRBJ1-2; clone size: .; CDR3 DNA: TGTGCCAGCAGTTTTGTCCGGACTGCAATCGGCTACACCTTC; CDR3 protein: CASSFVRTAIGYTF
V gene: TRBV7-3; D gene: .; J gene: TRBJ2-2; clone size: .; CDR3 DNA: TGTGCCAGCAGCGCCAGTCCCACCGGGGAGCTGTTTTTT; CDR3 protein: CASSASPTGELFF
V gene: TRBV29-1; D gene: .; J gene: TRBJ2-7; clone size: few; CDR3 DNA: TGCAGCGTTGGGTTCTGGGGGGCCCGCTACGAGCAGTACTTC; CDR3 protein: CSVGFWGARYEQYF
V gene: TRBV10-3; D gene: TRBD1; J gene: TRBJ2-4; clone size: .; CDR3 DNA: TGTGCCATCAGTTCCTCCGGGACAGGGGATTTAGCCAAAAACATTCAGTACTTC; CDR3 protein: CAISSSGTGDLAKNIQYF
V gene: TRBV24-1; D gene: .; J gene: TRBJ2-7; clone size: .; CDR3 DNA: TGTGCCACCAGTGCTGTGAGGACTGACGGGGTTGGGTACGAGCAGTACTTC; CDR3 protein: CATSAVRTDGVGYEQYF
V gene: TRBV7-7; D gene: TRBD1; J gene: TRBJ2-1; clone size: .; CDR3 DNA: TGTGCTAGCAGCTTAGGCGGGACAGGGACCAACAATGAGCAGTTCTTC; CDR3 protein: CASSLGGTGTNNEQFF
V gene: TRBV6-6; D gene: TRBD1; J gene: TRBJ1-1; clone size: .; CDR3 DNA: TGTGCCAGCAGTTACCTGGGACAGTCGAACACTGAAGCTTTCTTT; CDR3 protein: CASSYLGQSNTEAFF
V gene: TRBV6-5; D gene: TRBD2; J gene: TRBJ2-1; clone size: few; CDR3 DNA: TGTGCCAGCAGTTACTCGAAACTAGCGGTATTCAATGAGCAGTTCTTC; CDR3 protein: CASSYSKLAVFNEQFF
V gene: TRBV29-1; D gene: TRBD1; J gene: TRBJ2-3; clone size: .; CDR3 DNA: TGCAGCGTTGGGTGGACAGGTGGTCCAGATACGCAGTATTTT; CDR3 protein: CSVGWTGGPDTQYF
V gene: TRBV4-2; D gene: .; J gene: TRBJ2-3; clone size: .; CDR3 DNA: TGTGCCAGCAGCCAAGGCGGAGGACAACGAACGCAGTATTTT; CDR3 protein: CASSQGGGQRTQYF
V gene: TRBV20-1; D gene: TRBD1; J gene: TRBJ2-5; clone size: few; CDR3 DNA: TGCAGTGCAGCCGGGACAGGGGCGTGGGAGACCCAGTACTTC; CDR3 protein: CSAAGTGAWETQYF
V gene: TRBV5-5; D gene: .; J gene: TRBJ1-1; clone size: few; CDR3 DNA: TGTGCCAGCAGCGTGATGTTGAACACTGAAGCTTTCTTT; CDR3 protein: CASSVMLNTEAFF
V gene: TRBV4-1; D gene: .; J gene: TRBJ2-7; clone size: .; CDR3 DNA: TGCGCCAGCAGCCAAGAGGGCGAGCAGTACTTC; CDR3 protein: CASSQEGEQYF
V gene: TRBV18; D gene: .; J gene: TRBJ1-5; clone size: few; CDR3 DNA: TGTGCCAGCTCACCAATTCCGCCAAGTCTAGAGCAGCCCCAGCATTTT; CDR3 protein: CASSPIPPSLEQPQHF